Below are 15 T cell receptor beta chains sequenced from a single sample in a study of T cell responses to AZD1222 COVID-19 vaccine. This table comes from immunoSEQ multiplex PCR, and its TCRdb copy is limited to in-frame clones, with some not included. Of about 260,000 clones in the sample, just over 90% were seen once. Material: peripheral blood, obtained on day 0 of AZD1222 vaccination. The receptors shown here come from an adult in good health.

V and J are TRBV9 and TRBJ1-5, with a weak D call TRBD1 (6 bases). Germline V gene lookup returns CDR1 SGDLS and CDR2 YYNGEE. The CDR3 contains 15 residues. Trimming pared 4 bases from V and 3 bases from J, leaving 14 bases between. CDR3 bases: TGTGCCAGCAGCCCATCGGGGGGGCTCAATCAGCCCCAGCATTTT. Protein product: CASSPSGGLNQPQHF.

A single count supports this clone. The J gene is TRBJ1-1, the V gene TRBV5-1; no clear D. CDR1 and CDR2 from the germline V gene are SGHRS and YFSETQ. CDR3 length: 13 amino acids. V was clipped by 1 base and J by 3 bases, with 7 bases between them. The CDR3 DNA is TGCGCCAGCAGCTTGATAGGCTACACTGAAGCTTTCTTT. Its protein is CASSLIGYTEAFF.

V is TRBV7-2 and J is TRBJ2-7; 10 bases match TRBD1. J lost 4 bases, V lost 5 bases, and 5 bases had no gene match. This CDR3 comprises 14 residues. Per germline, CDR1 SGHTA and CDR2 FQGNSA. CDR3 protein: CASSPRDRGYEQYF. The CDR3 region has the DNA TGTGCCAGCAGCCCCCGGGACAGGGGTTACGAGCAGTACTTC.

In DNA form, the CDR3 reads TGTGCCAGCAGCTTAGGAGGAGGGGTGGGCGAGCAGTACTTC. Translating it yields CASSLGGGVGEQYF. This chain uses TRBV11-2 with TRBJ2-7, with D perhaps matching TRBD2 (6 bases). The V gene lost 1 base and the J gene lost 6 bases, with 13 bases spanning the gap. Germline CDR1 and CDR2: SGHAT and FQNNGV. The CDR3 sequence is 14 residues long.

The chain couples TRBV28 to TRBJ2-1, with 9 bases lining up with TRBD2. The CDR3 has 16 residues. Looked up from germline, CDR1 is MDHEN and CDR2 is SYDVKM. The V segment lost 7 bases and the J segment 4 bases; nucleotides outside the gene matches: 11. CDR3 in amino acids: CASTFSPSGIYNEQFF. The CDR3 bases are TGTGCCAGCACCTTCTCGCCTAGCGGGATTTACAATGAGCAGTTCTTC.

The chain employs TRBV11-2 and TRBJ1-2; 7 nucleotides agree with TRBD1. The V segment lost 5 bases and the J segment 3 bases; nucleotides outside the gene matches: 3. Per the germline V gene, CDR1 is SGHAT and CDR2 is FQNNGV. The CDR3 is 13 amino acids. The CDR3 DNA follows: TGTGCCAGCAGCCTTGGGACAGACTATGGCTACACCTTC. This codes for CASSLGTDYGYTF. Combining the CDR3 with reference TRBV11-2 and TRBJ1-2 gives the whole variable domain EAGVAQSPRYKIIEKRQSVAFWCNPISGHATLYWYQQILGQGPKLLIQFQNNGVVDDSQLPKDRFSAERLKGVDSTLKIQPAKLEDSAVYLCASSLGTDYGYTFGSGTRLTVV.

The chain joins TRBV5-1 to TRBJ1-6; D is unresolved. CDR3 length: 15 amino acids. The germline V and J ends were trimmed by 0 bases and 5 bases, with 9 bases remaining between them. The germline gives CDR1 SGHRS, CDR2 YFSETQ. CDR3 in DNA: TGCGCCAGCAGCTTGGCAGGCGGGAATAATTCACCCCTCCACTTT. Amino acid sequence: CASSLAGGNNSPLHF. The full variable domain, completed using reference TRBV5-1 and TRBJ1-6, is KAGVTQTPRYLIKTRGQQVTLSCSPISGHRSVSWYQQTPGQGLQFLFEYFSETQRNKGNFPGRFSGRQFSNSRSEMNVSTLELGDSALYLCASSLAGGNNSPLHFGNGTRLTVT.

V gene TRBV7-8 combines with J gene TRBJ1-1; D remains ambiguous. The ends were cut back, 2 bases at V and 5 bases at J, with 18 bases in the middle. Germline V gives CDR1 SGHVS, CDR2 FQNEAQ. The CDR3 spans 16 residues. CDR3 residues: CASSLRARGLRTEAFF. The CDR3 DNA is TGTGCCAGCAGCTTAAGGGCCCGTGGCCTGAGGACTGAAGCTTTCTTT.

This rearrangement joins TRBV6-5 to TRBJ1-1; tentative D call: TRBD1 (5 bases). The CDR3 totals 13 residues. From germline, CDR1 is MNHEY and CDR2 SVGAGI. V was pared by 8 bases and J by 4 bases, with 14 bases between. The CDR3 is CASDWGGTTEAFF. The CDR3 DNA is TGTGCCAGCGACTGGGGGGGGACCACTGAAGCTTTCTTT.

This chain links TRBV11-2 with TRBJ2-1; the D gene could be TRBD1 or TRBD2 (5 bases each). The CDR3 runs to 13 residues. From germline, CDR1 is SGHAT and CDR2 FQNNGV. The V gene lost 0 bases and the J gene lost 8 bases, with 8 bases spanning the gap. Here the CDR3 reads CASSLDLGDEQFF. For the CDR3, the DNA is TGTGCCAGCAGCTTAGATCTGGGGGATGAGCAGTTCTTC.

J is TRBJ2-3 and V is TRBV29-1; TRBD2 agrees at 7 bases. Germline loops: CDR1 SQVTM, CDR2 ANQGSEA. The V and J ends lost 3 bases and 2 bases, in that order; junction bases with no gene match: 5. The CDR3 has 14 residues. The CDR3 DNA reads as TGCAGCGTTGACTCAGCGGGGCCCACAGATACGCAGTATTTT. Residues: CSVDSAGPTDTQYF.

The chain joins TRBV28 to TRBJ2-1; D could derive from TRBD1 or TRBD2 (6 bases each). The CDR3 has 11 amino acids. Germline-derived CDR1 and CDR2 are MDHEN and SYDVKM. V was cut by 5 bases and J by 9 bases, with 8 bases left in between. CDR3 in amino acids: CASSEGGEQFF. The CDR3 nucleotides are TGTGCCAGCAGTGAGGGGGGTGAGCAGTTCTTC.

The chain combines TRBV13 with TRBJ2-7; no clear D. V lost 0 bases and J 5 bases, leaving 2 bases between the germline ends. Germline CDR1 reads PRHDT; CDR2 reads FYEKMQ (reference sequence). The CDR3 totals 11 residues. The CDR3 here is CASSLGHEQYF. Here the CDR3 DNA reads TGTGCCAGCAGCTTAGGACACGAGCAGTACTTC.

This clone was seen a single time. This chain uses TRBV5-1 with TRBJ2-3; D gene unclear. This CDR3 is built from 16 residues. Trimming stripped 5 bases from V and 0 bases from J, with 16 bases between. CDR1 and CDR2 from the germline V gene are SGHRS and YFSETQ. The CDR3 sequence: CASSEAGISSTDTQYF. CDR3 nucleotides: TGCGCCAGCAGTGAGGCAGGAATTTCTAGCACAGATACGCAGTATTTT. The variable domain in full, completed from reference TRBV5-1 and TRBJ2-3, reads KAGVTQTPRYLIKTRGQQVTLSCSPISGHRSVSWYQQTPGQGLQFLFEYFSETQRNKGNFPGRFSGRQFSNSRSEMNVSTLELGDSALYLCASSEAGISSTDTQYFGPGTRLTVL.

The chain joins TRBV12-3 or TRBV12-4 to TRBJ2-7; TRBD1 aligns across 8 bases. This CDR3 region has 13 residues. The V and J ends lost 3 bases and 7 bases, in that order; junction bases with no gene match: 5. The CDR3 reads CASSFRGHGEQYF. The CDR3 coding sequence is TGTGCCAGCAGTTTCAGGGGGCACGGGGAGCAGTACTTC.